This T cell receptor beta chain was sequenced for a study of T-cell reconstitution after alpha-beta-depleted transplantation in children. Whole-study results and caveats: Several hundred graft clones that had expanded were reportedly the source of alpha-beta T cells about two months after transplant. By one year post-transplant, T-cell counts and diversity largely arose from T cells that were newly produced.

Using unique molecular identifiers, the investigators prepared the TCRbeta library. TCRdb redid the calling of the PCR reads with MiXCR, one entry per CDR3 protein. The table has 250,000 to 300,000 distinct CDR3 sequences, 10% seen once. In this sample, this clonotype turned up many times. Its specificity is not known. The source material was PBMCs, sampled before TCRalphabeta/CD19-depleted stem cell transplant. The receptor was isolated from a boy younger than two with acute myeloid leukemia, due to receive a stem cell transplant.

The CDR3 DNA is TGCGCCAGCAGCTTGTCCATCGCGAACACCGGGGAGCTGTTTTTT. Amino acid sequence: CASSLSIANTGELFF. The J gene is TRBJ2-2, the V gene TRBV5-1; D remains ambiguous. Germline V CDR1 and CDR2: SGHRS, YFSETQ. The length of the CDR3 is 15 residues. V lost 1 base and J lost 0, with 7 bases in between.